The 15 T cell receptor beta chains reported below all come from one sample, sequenced in a study of blood T cell repertoires in COVID-19 (TCRdb year 2020). The method was the immunoSEQ multiplex PCR assay. TCRdb obtained this table from immuneACCESS and retained in-frame rearrangements with V and J assigned. These tables miss some clones; where compared with another copy, unresolved V genes account for less than half of the shortfall, and the remainder is unexplained. For this sample the table gives 350,000 to 400,000 clones, of which about 89% were detected only once. The biggest ten clones account for 0.7% to 0.95% of the sample. Sequencing was carried out using PBMCs or T cells enriched from blood (not recorded which). All receptors come from a woman aged 40-49 years who had been exposed to COVID-19.

Turning to this clone: Other DNA sequences in this specimen translate into the identical CDR3. The chain uses TRBV18 and TRBJ1-1; a weak D match, TRBD1 (6 bases). The ends were cut back, 5 bases at V and 1 base at J, with 8 bases in the middle. CDR3 length: 13 residues. CDR1 is KGHSH and CDR2 is LQKENI in the germline V gene. The DNA of the CDR3 is TGTGCCAGCTCATCGACAGGGAACACTGAAGCTTTCTTT. Translating it yields CASSSTGNTEAFF.

This rearrangement joins TRBV7-9 to TRBJ2-5; no clear D gene. V was clipped by 5 bases and J by 5 bases, with 9 bases between them. This CDR3 comprises 12 residues. Germline V lookup: CDR1 SEHNR, CDR2 FQNEAQ (reference sequence). Written as DNA, the CDR3 is TGTGCCAGCAGCCGAAGAGCGGAGACCCAGTACTTC. Translating it yields CASSRRAETQYF.

A single count supports this clone. The chain is built from TRBV7-3 and TRBJ2-1; TRBD1 matches 9 bases. This CDR3 contains 15 residues. Losses at the gene ends were 2 bases for V and 8 bases for J; bases not matched to a gene: 7. The V gene's germline CDR1 is SGHTA and CDR2 FQGTGA. CDR3 bases: TGTGCCAGCAGCTTACTGGGACAGGGTAGGGATGAGCAGTTCTTC. Translation: CASSLLGQGRDEQFF.

CDR3 loop: CASSYDRAGQPQHF. DNA of the CDR3: TGTGCCAGCAGTTACGACAGGGCAGGGCAGCCCCAGCATTTT. The chain employs TRBV28 and TRBJ1-5; 7 bases fit TRBD1. V lost 4 bases to trimming and J lost 7 bases; unmatched junction nucleotides: 7. This CDR3 contains 14 residues. Germline V gene sequence: CDR1 MDHEN, CDR2 SYDVKM.

The chain is built from TRBV9 and TRBJ1-2, with TRBD1 identical over 9 bases. The J segment lost 2 bases and the V segment lost 0 bases, leaving 5 bases of the junction unmatched. CDR3 length: 16 amino acids. Looked up from germline, CDR1 is SGDLS and CDR2 is YYNGEE. Written as DNA, the CDR3 is TGTGCCAGCAGCGTAGAAACAGGGGGCTTAAACTATGGCTACACCTTC. Protein: CASSVETGGLNYGYTF.

This chain connects TRBV20-1 to TRBJ2-7; D is unclear. Trimming stripped 3 bases from V and 7 bases from J, with 13 bases between. Germline-derived CDR1 and CDR2 are DFQATT and SNEGSKA (reference sequence). This CDR3 region has 12 residues. The chain's CDR3 is CSASYSIWEQYF. The CDR3 coding sequence is TGCAGTGCTAGTTACTCAATCTGGGAGCAGTACTTC.

The V call is TRBV6-5, the J call TRBJ1-1; 7 positions agree with TRBD1. V lost 2 bases to trimming and J lost 5 bases; unmatched junction nucleotides: 8. Looked up from germline, CDR1 is MNHEY and CDR2 is SVGAGI. CDR3 length: 15 residues. CDR3 sequence: CASSYEGALLTEAFF. The CDR3 nucleotides read TGTGCCAGCAGTTACGAGGGGGCGCTTCTGACTGAAGCTTTCTTT.

The chain is built from TRBV11-3 and TRBJ2-5; D may be TRBD2 (6 bases). Germline assignment: CDR1 SGHNT and CDR2 YENEEA. The CDR3 consists of 13 residues. V dropped 5 bases and J dropped 3 bases, with 10 bases sitting between them. The DNA for the CDR3 is TGTGCCAGCAGCAAGACTAGAAAAGAGACCCAGTACTTC. Protein product: CASSKTRKETQYF.

This chain connects TRBV7-8 to TRBJ1-1; a possible D gene is TRBD1 (6 bases). The V gene's germline CDR1 is SGHVS and CDR2 FQNEAQ. The CDR3 contains 15 residues. Trimming pared 4 bases from V and 5 bases from J, leaving 17 bases between. In DNA form, the CDR3 reads TGTGCCAGCAGCTATATGCGGGGGGGCGGAACTGAAGCTTTCTTT. This codes for CASSYMRGGGTEAFF.

The chain uses TRBV2 and TRBJ1-5; the D is unclear. Trimming removed 3 bases from V and 0 bases from J, with 6 bases in between. The CDR3 is made up of 14 amino acids. The germline CDR1 and CDR2 sequences are SNHLY and FYNNEI. CDR3 sequence: CASSDFYSNQPQHF. The DNA of the CDR3 is TGTGCCAGCAGTGATTTTTATAGCAATCAGCCCCAGCATTTT.

CDR3 bases: TGTGCTAGTGGTTTTCTCAGGACTAGCGGGCTTTCCTACAATGAGCAGTTCTTC. Its protein product is CASGFLRTSGLSYNEQFF. This chain uses TRBV12-5 with TRBJ2-1, with 11 bases lining up with TRBD2. The CDR3 is made up of 18 amino acids. The germline gives CDR1 LGHNT, CDR2 FRNRAP. J lost 1 base, V lost 3 bases, and 8 bases had no gene match.

This clone was observed once. The chain has TRBV13 and TRBJ2-7; tentative D call: TRBD1 (7 bases). This CDR3 region has 18 residues. Germline CDR1 PRHDT, CDR2 FYEKMQ (reference sequence). V was clipped by 5 bases and J by 1 base, with 24 bases between them. The CDR3 region has the DNA TGTGCCAGCAGCCCGTACACTACGACAGGGAGGATGTCCTACGAGCAGTACTTC. This sequence encodes CASSPYTTTGRMSYEQYF.

This chain joins TRBV7-3 and TRBJ2-1, with 11 positions matching TRBD2. The germline V gene encodes CDR1 SGHTA and CDR2 FQGTGA. Trimming took 0 bases from V and 5 from J; bases not matched to a gene: 9. The CDR3 sequence is 18 residues long. The CDR3 is CASSLTLTGTSGHNEQFF. Written as DNA, the CDR3 is TGTGCCAGCAGCTTAACTTTAACCGGGACTAGCGGACACAATGAGCAGTTCTTC. The whole variable domain, filled in from reference TRBV7-3 and TRBJ2-1, reads GAGVSQTPSNKVTEKGKYVELRCDPISGHTALYWYRQSLGQGPEFLIYFQGTGAADDSGLPNDRFFAVRPEGSVSTLKIQRTERGDSAVYLCASSLTLTGTSGHNEQFFGPGTRLTVL.

The chain employs TRBV9 and TRBJ2-1; 10 bases are a match to TRBD2. V dropped 0 bases and J dropped 9; count of bases not matched to a gene: 9. The germline gives CDR1 SGDLS, CDR2 YYNGEE. This CDR3 comprises 16 residues. CDR3: CASSVELAGRVGEQFF. The DNA of the CDR3 is TGTGCCAGCAGCGTAGAACTAGCGGGAAGGGTGGGTGAGCAGTTCTTC.

The J gene is TRBJ1-6, the V gene TRBV5-5; a possible D gene is TRBD1 (6 bases). CDR1 is SGHKS, CDR2 YYEKEE, per germline (reference sequence). V dropped 3 bases and J dropped 6 bases, with 13 bases sitting between them. This CDR3 has 15 amino acids. CDR3 in DNA: TGTGCCAGCAGCTCGAGGGGGACATCTAATTCACCCCTCCACTTT. Amino acids: CASSSRGTSNSPLHF.